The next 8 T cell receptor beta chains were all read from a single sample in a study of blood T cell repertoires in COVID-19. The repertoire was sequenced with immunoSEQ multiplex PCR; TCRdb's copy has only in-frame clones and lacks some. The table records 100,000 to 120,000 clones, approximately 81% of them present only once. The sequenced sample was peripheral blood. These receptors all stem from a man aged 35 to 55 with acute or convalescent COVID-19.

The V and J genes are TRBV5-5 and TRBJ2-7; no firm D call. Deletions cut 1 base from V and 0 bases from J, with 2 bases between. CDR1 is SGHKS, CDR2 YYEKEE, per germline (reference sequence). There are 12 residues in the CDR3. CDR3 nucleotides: TGTGCCAGCAGCTTGTACTCCTACGAGCAGTACTTC. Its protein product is CASSLYSYEQYF.

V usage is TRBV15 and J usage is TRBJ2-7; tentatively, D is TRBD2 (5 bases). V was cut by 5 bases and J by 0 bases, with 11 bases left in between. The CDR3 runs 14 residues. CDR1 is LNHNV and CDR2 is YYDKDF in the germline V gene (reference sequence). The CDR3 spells CATSSGGSSYEQYF. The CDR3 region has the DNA TGTGCCACCAGCTCAGGTGGGAGCTCCTACGAGCAGTACTTC. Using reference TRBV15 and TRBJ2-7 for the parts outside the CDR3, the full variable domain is DAMVIQNPRYQVTQFGKPVTLSCSQTLNHNVMYWYQQKSSQAPKLLFHYYDKDFNNEADTPDNFQSRRPNTSFCFLDIRSPGLGDTAMYLCATSSGGSSYEQYFGPGTRLTVT.

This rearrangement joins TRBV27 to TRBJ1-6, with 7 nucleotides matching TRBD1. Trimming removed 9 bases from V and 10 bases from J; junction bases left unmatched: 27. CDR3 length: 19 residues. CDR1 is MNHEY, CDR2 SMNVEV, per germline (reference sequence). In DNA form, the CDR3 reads TGTGCCAGAGGGGCGGACAGCCTCAAGGGGGCCTCTAAGTTGTCACCCCTCCACTTT. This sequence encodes CARGADSLKGASKLSPLHF.

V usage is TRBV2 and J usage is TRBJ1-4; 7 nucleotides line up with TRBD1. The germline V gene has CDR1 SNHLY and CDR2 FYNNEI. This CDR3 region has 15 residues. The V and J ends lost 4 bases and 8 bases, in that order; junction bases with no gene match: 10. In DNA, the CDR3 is TGTGCCAGCAGTGTTTGGGGGACAGCGGCAGAAAAACTGTTTTTT. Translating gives CASSVWGTAAEKLFF.

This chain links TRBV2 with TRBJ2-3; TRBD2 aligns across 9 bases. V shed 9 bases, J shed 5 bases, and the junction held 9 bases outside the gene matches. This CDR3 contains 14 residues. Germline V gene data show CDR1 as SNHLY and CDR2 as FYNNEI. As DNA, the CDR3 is TGTGCCAGTTGCGGGGGGGCCGTTTTAGATACGCAGTATTTT. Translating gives CASCGGAVLDTQYF.

The CDR3 loop reads CASGFQGAGQPQHF. In DNA form, the CDR3 reads TGTGCCAGCGGCTTCCAGGGGGCCGGACAGCCCCAGCATTTT. This chain connects TRBV27 to TRBJ1-5; TRBD1 agrees at 8 bases. The CDR3 spans 14 residues. Unmatched junction bases numbered 10, after V lost 8 bases and J lost 7 bases. Germline CDR1 is MNHEY and CDR2 is SMNVEV (reference sequence).

CDR3 sequence (DNA): TGTGCCAGTAGTGCACAGGGGGCTCAGAGCAATCAGCCCCAGCATTTT. Amino acid sequence: CASSAQGAQSNQPQHF. The chain recombines TRBV19 with TRBJ1-5; 9 positions agree with TRBD1. This CDR3 comprises 16 residues. Germline CDR1 reads LNHDA; CDR2 reads SQIVND (reference sequence). The V and J ends lost 5 bases and 1 base, in that order; junction bases with no gene match: 6.

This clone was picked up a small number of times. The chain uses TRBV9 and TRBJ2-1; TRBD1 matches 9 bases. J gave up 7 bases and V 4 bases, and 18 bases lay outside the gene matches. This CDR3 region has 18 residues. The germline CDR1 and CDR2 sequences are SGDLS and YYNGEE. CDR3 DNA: TGTGCCAGCAGCCCCCGTCCCGGGACAGGGCTCCCGGGGAATGAGCAGTTCTTC. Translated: CASSPRPGTGLPGNEQFF.